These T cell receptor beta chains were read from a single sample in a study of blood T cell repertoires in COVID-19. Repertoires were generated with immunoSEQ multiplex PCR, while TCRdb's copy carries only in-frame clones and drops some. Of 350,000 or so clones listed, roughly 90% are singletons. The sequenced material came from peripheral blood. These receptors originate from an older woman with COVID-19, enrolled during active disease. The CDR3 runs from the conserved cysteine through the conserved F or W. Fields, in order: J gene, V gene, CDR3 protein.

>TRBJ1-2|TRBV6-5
CASSRQPGDGYTF
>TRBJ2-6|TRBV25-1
CASSESPGASSGANVLTF
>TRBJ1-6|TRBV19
CATRRKDRGNNSPLHF
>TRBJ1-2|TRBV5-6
CASSSQGAHGYTF
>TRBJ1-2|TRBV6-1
CASSDAAAGDYGYTF
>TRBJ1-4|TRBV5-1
CASRGEGVLANEKLFF
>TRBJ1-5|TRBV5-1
CASSPGQNSNQPQHF
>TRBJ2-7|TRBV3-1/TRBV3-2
CASSLLGGEQYF
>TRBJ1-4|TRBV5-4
CASSLGGEKLFF
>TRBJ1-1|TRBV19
CAVKSRGMNTEAFF
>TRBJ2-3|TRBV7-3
CASSQGLPDTQYF
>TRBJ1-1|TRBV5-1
CASSLLAGNTEAFF
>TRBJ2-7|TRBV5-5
CASSLEGGLYEQYF
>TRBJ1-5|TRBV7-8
CATQALHGNQPQHF
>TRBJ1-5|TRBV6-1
CASSEADRVEHF
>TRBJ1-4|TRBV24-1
CATSDSDWTEGELEKLFF
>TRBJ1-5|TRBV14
CASSSLRAGGGPQPQHF